What follows are 23 T cell receptor beta chains derived from one specimen sequenced in a study of beta chain features in type 1 diabetes. Study-wide results and caveats: People with Type 1 diabetes carried modestly yet significantly shorter TCRB CDR3s in all four CD4+ subsets.

Which antigens these TCRs recognize remains unknown. cDNA synthesis used the whole RNA isolate, giving expressed TCRB sequences. Some clones are missing from TCRdb's copy, which holds only in-frame ones; the method was immunoSEQ multiplex PCR. The table lists hundreds of thousands of clones, roughly an eighth of them singletons. Material: naive CD4+ T cells from blood. The receptor set was obtained from a man between 18 and 35 years old with type 1 diabetes.

This clone was observed a handful of times. The chain has TRBV28 and TRBJ2-7, with a weak D call TRBD1 (8 bases). This CDR3 is built from 15 residues. V lost 7 bases to trimming and J lost 3 bases, with 19 bases between them. The germline gives CDR1 MDHEN, CDR2 SYDVKM. In DNA form, the CDR3 reads TGTGCCAGCACCCTCGGGGGGACAGGCAACTACGAGCAGTACTTC. This sequence encodes CASTLGGTGNYEQYF.

This chain uses TRBV7-9 with TRBJ2-5; 11 bases match TRBD2. The J call is in doubt because the DNA end fits TRBJ2-7 better. Germline CDR1 and CDR2: SEHNR and FQNEAQ (reference sequence). The CDR3 spans 14 residues. CDR3 bases: TGTGCCAGCAGCTTTAGCGGGGGGGCATACGAGCAGTACTTC. Protein product: CASSFSGGAYEQYF.

This clone has a handful of counts. This chain connects TRBV7-9 to TRBJ2-1; the D gene is possibly TRBD1 (6 bases). Trimming shortened V by 5 bases and J by 5 bases, and 16 bases separated the two germline ends. The CDR3 is 15 amino acids. Germline V CDR1 and CDR2: SEHNR, FQNEAQ (reference sequence). CDR3 in amino acids: CASSLTGLINNEQFF. Written as DNA, the CDR3 is TGTGCCAGCAGCCTAACAGGGCTAATAAACAATGAGCAGTTCTTC.

This clone has a handful of counts. The chain uses TRBV10-1 and TRBJ2-3; a weak D match, TRBD1 (6 bases). Germline V lookup: CDR1 WNHNN, CDR2 SYGVQD (reference sequence). The CDR3 sequence is 14 residues long. The ends were cut back, 2 bases at V and 5 bases at J, with 11 bases in the middle. As DNA, the CDR3 is TGCGCCAGCAGTGAGGCAGGGGCCATAGATACGCAGTATTTT. It translates to CASSEAGAIDTQYF.

The chain links TRBV4-1 to TRBJ1-4; D is undetermined. This CDR3 has 16 amino acids. Germline CDR1 MGHRA, CDR2 YSYEKL. V was trimmed by 1 base and J by 3 bases, leaving 12 bases between them. The CDR3 nucleotides are TGCGCCAGCAGCCAAGGAGGAAGGGCCCCTAATGAAAAACTGTTTTTT. The encoded protein is CASSQGGRAPNEKLFF.

Here the CDR3 DNA reads TGTGCCAGCAGCCAAGATACAGGCAGGTACGAGCAGTACTTC. Its protein is CASSQDTGRYEQYF. The chain is built from TRBV13 and TRBJ2-7; TRBD1 might be the D (5 bases). The ends were cut back, 5 bases at V and 4 bases at J, with 15 bases in the middle. Germline V gives CDR1 PRHDT, CDR2 FYEKMQ (reference sequence). The CDR3 contains 14 residues. Drawing the rest from reference TRBV13 and TRBJ2-7, the complete variable domain is AAGVIQSPRHLIKEKRETATLKCYPIPRHDTVYWYQQGPGQDPQFLISFYEKMQSDKGSIPDRFSAQQFSDYHSELNMSSLELGDSALYFCASSQDTGRYEQYFGPGTRLTVT.

This clone was picked up a small number of times. J is TRBJ2-2 and V is TRBV7-2; D is unresolved. Trimming pared 1 base from V and 0 bases from J, leaving 6 bases between. The CDR3 covers 15 residues. Germline lookup yields CDR1 SGHTA and CDR2 FQGNSA. CDR3 coding DNA: TGTGCCAGCAGCTTAGACTACACGAACACCGGGGAGCTGTTTTTT. It translates to CASSLDYTNTGELFF.

This chain uses TRBV7-9 with TRBJ1-2; D is unclear. CDR1 is SEHNR and CDR2 is FQNEAQ in the germline V gene (reference sequence). The length of the CDR3 is 15 residues. The V and J ends lost 5 bases and 0 bases respectively, with 13 bases between them. CDR3 protein: CASSPVAAANYGYTF. For the CDR3, the DNA is TGTGCCAGCAGCCCGGTCGCAGCTGCTAACTATGGCTACACCTTC.

Details on this clone: The same CDR3 also results from other DNA sequences found in this sample. CDR3 sequence: CASRSPGGETQYF. The CDR3 nucleotides read TGTGCCAGCAGATCCCCGGGCGGAGAGACCCAGTACTTC. The rearrangement links TRBV6-5 to TRBJ2-5; no firm D call. The CDR3 is 13 amino acids. The V end was cut by 6 bases, the J end by 4 bases, with 12 bases between. Germline V gene data show CDR1 as MNHEY and CDR2 as SVGAGI.

This clone was detected only a few times. J is TRBJ2-1 and V is TRBV7-2; the match to TRBD2 covers 12 bases. This CDR3 has 16 residues. V lost 1 base, J lost 10 bases, and 8 bases stayed unmatched. From germline, CDR1 is SGHTA and CDR2 FQGNSA. The DNA for the CDR3 is TGTGCCAGCAGCTTAGGACCGACTAGCGGGGGAACCGAGCAGTTCTTC. This sequence encodes CASSLGPTSGGTEQFF.

The genes are TRBV27 and TRBJ1-1; D possibly corresponds to TRBD1 (6 bases). There are 16 residues in the CDR3. The V end was cut by 2 bases, the J end by 0 bases, with 13 bases between. Germline V CDR1 and CDR2: MNHEY, SMNVEV (reference sequence). CDR3 residues: CASSLLGGLVNTEAFF. The DNA for the CDR3 is TGTGCCAGCAGTTTACTGGGGGGGCTTGTGAACACTGAAGCTTTCTTT.

The chain has TRBV5-1 and TRBJ2-2; no firm D call. The CDR3 is 13 amino acids. Deletions cut 4 bases from V and 0 bases from J, with 4 bases between. Germline values: CDR1 SGHRS, CDR2 YFSETQ. The CDR3 DNA sequence: TGCGCCAGCAGCCTCCCGAACACCGGGGAGCTGTTTTTT. Translation gives CASSLPNTGELFF.

V and J are TRBV5-4 and TRBJ2-2, with 16 bases that match TRBD2. The V gene end was trimmed by 4 bases and the J gene end by 5 bases; junction bases not matched to a gene: 5. Per germline, CDR1 SGHNT and CDR2 YYREEE (reference sequence). The CDR3 is made up of 17 amino acids. CDR3 region: CASSPGLAGGLTGELFF. CDR3 DNA sequence: TGTGCCAGCAGCCCGGGACTAGCGGGGGGGCTAACCGGGGAGCTGTTTTTT.

The rearrangement joins TRBV5-1 to TRBJ2-2; TRBD2 is a possible D gene (5 bases). V lost 5 bases, J lost 3 bases, and 8 bases lay in between. CDR1 and CDR2 from the germline V gene are SGHRS and YFSETQ. This CDR3 has 13 residues. The CDR3 DNA reads TGCGCCAGCAGGGCCGGGGACACCGGGGAGCTGTTTTTT. The encoded protein is CASRAGDTGELFF.

This clone was counted only a few times. The genes are TRBV7-2 and TRBJ2-5; 7 bases line up with TRBD1. Germline V gene sequence: CDR1 SGHTA, CDR2 FQGNSA. V trimming: 4 bases; J trimming: 4 bases; junction bases outside the gene matches: 9. This CDR3 has 15 residues. The CDR3 region has the DNA TGTGCCAGCAGCTCCCGACAGGGTGTTCGAGAGACCCAGTACTTC. Protein product: CASSSRQGVRETQYF.

This chain uses TRBV18 with TRBJ2-2; 7 bases are a match to TRBD2. V lost 4 bases to trimming and J lost 5 bases; unmatched junction nucleotides: 7. Germline CDR1 is KGHSH and CDR2 is LQKENI. This CDR3 has 15 amino acids. The CDR3 bases are TGTGCCAGCTCACTGACTAGCATTCGAACCGGGGAGCTGTTTTTT. This codes for CASSLTSIRTGELFF.

This clone turned up a few times. The chain uses TRBV30 and TRBJ1-1; 7 nucleotides align to TRBD1. The trim removed 7 bases at V and 1 base at J, leaving 6 bases unmatched. This CDR3 is built from 13 residues. Germline lookup yields CDR1 GTSNPN and CDR2 SVGIG (reference sequence). In DNA, the CDR3 is TGTGCCTTATTGCCAGGGGGGAACACTGAAGCTTTCTTT. Translating it yields CALLPGGNTEAFF.

This chain connects TRBV2 to TRBJ2-1; D perhaps matches TRBD1 (5 bases). Germline V gene sequence: CDR1 SNHLY, CDR2 FYNNEI. The CDR3 covers 15 residues. Trimming removed 7 bases from V and 3 bases from J, with 16 bases in between. CDR3 in amino acids: CASTMDTALYNEQFF. Here the CDR3 DNA reads TGTGCCAGCACCATGGACACGGCACTCTACAATGAGCAGTTCTTC. The whole variable domain, remainder taken from reference TRBV2 and TRBJ2-1, is EPEVTQTPSHQVTQMGQEVILRCVPISNHLYFYWYRQILGQKVEFLVSFYNNEISEKSEIFDDQFSVERPDGSNFTLKIRSTKLEDSAMYFCASTMDTALYNEQFFGPGTRLTVL.

As concerns this clone: Other DNA sequences in this sample translate to the same CDR3. The chain couples TRBV6-5 to TRBJ2-7; 7 bases match TRBD1. Trimming cost V 0 bases and J 3 bases; bases outside gene matches: 2. Germline-derived CDR1 and CDR2 are MNHEY and SVGAGI. The length of the CDR3 is 14 residues. CDR3: CASSYSTGRYEQYF. The CDR3 DNA sequence: TGTGCCAGCAGTTACTCGACAGGGCGCTACGAGCAGTACTTC.

The genes are TRBV19 and TRBJ1-2; weak D call: TRBD1 (5 bases). Between the trimmed V and J ends, which lost 5 bases and 8 bases, there was a span of 12 bases. The CDR3 consists of 12 residues. Germline lookup yields CDR1 LNHDA and CDR2 SQIVND (reference sequence). The CDR3 DNA reads as TGTGCCAGTAGTCCAGGGATGTCAGGCTACACCTTC. Encoded protein: CASSPGMSGYTF.

V usage is TRBV27 and J usage is TRBJ2-7; possibly TRBD2 for D (6 bases). Germline-derived CDR1 and CDR2 are MNHEY and SMNVEV (reference sequence). The germline V and J ends were trimmed by 0 bases and 3 bases, with 12 bases remaining between them. CDR3 length equals 15 residues. DNA of the CDR3: TGTGCCAGCAGTTTATCCGGGGGTGGGGGCTACGAGCAGTACTTC. Amino acid sequence: CASSLSGGGGYEQYF.

CDR3 in amino acids: CASSPRTYEQYF. In DNA form, the CDR3 reads TGTGCCAGCAGCCCCCGGACCTACGAGCAGTACTTC. The chain recombines TRBV7-9 with TRBJ2-7, with D hard to call. Trimming stripped 5 bases from V and 2 bases from J, with 7 bases between. CDR1 is SEHNR, CDR2 FQNEAQ, per germline (reference sequence). CDR3 length: 12 amino acids.

This clone appeared a few times. This sequence joins TRBV5-1 and TRBJ2-7; perhaps TRBD2 as D (5 bases). Deletions cut 4 bases from V and 2 bases from J, with 10 bases between. The CDR3 has 13 residues. Germline V gives CDR1 SGHRS, CDR2 YFSETQ. The CDR3 DNA reads as TGCGCCAGCAGCGATGCGAGGGCCTACGAGCAGTACTTC. It encodes CASSDARAYEQYF.